This T cell receptor (beta chain) came from a study of tumor and adjacent non-tumor tissue in lung cancer. In regard to this clonotype: The antigen remains undetermined. The final CDR3 position lacks the conserved phenylalanine or tryptophan, pointing to a likely read error.

Whole-study results and caveats: Top 100 clones took a larger repertoire share in normal lung. Tumor TCR diversity, when higher, was linked to shorter survival.

A modified ARM-PCR protocol with three rounds of nested PCR amplified TCRbeta. MiXCR, run by TCRdb on the multiplex PCR reads, gives a single entry per CDR3 protein. The data show about 86,000 distinct CDR3 sequences, 65% to 80% seen once. The template was RNA from unsorted bulk tissue. The normal lung tissue was taken more than 3 cm from the tumor edge. Donors were chemotherapy-naive, newly diagnosed lung cancer surgical patients in China, August–late 2014. CDR1 and CDR2 (germline): MNHEY, SVGEGT. This CDR3 spans 14 amino acids. Trimming took 7 bases from V and 9 from J, leaving 22 bases between them.

The receptor was derived from a woman aged 45-60 years with non-small cell lung cancer. The sequencing sample was made of distant non-tumor lung tissue. The chain joins TRBV6-2 or TRBV6-3 to TRBJ2-7; D ambiguous. CDR3 amino acids: CASNYDKATSVQYI. Here the CDR3 DNA reads TGTGCCAGCAATTATGACAAGGCGACCTCTGTGCAGTACATC.